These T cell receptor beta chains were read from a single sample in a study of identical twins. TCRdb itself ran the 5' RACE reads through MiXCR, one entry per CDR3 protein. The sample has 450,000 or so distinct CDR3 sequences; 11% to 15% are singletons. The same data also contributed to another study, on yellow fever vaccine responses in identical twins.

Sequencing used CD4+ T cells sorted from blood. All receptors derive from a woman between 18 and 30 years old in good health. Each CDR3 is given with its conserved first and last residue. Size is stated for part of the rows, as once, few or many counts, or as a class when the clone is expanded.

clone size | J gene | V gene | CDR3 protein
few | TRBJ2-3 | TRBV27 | CASRLLAGERTDTQYF
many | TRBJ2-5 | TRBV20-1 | CSARDKDRGRWETQYF
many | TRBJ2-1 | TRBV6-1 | CASSSLRGLAENEQFF
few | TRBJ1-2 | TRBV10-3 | CAISEREGTFGYTF
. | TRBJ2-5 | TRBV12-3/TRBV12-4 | CASSFDSGGVQETQYF
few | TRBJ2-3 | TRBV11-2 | CASSPPRSGGTDTQYF
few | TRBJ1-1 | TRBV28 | CASKTGIMNTEAFF
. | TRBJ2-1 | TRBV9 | CASSGGTSGEQFF
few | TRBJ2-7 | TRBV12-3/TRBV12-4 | CASSTTRQTEGNF
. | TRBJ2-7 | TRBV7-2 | CASSLGGGRQYF
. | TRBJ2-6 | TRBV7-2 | CASSLDFLGGANVLTF
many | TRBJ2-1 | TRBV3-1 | CASSRLAGGPNNEQFF
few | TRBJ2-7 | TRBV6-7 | CASSYWQFYEQYF
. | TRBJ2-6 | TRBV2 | CARSLSGRGHSGANVLTF
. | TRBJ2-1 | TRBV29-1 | CSVEERLAARSYNEQFF
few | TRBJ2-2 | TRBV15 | CATSLGQGKTGELFF
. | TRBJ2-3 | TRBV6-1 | CASNKQPTDTQYF
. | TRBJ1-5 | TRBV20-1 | CSASVGSSNQPQHF
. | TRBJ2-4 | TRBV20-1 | CSARDIQGGDIQYF
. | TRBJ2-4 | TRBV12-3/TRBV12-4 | CASSGDKRSTFQYF
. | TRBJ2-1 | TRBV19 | CASSIAPREQFF
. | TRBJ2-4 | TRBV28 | CASSLSSGTAKNIQYF
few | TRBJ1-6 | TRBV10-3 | CAISAGAAYNSPLHF
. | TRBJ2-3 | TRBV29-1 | CSAVDRDTDTQYF
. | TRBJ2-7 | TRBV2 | CASRTGVPYEQYF
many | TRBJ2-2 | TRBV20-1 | CSASGKGRGTGELFF
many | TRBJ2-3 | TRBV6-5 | CASSESSTSNTQYF
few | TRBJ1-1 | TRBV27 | CASSLSQGAEAFF
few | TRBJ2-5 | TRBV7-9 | CASSKQGFSQETQYF
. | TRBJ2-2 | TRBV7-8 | CASSLVGSGRPNTGELFF
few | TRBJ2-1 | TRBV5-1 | CASGLAGDFEQFF
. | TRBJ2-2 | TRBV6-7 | CASSPPGSGGSTGELFF
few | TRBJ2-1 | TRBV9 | CASSPSGRAYNEQFF